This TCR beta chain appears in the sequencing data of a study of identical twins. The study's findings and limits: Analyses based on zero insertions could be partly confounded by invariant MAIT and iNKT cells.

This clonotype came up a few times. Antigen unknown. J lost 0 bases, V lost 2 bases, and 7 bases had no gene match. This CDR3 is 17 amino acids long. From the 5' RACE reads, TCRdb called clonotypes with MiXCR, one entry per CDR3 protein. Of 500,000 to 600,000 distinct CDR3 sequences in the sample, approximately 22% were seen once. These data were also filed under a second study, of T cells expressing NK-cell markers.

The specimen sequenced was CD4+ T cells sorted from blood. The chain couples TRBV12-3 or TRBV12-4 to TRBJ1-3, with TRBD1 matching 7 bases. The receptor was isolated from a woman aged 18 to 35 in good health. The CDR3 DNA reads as TGTGCCAGCAGTTTAAGACAGGGTGCCTTCTCTGGAAACACCATATATTTT. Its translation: CASSLRQGAFSGNTIYF.